This TCR beta chain was identified in a study of cytomegalovirus exposure and HLA in healthy donors. On the study more broadly: The 500 to 750 first-cohort repertoires and the approximately 110 validation repertoires shared the same platform, a later analysis reported.

The CDR3 covers 13 residues. CDR1 is SGHDT and CDR2 is YYEEEE in the germline V gene. V lost 0 bases, J lost 3 bases, and 6 bases lay in between. Findings and caveats of the study: It was approximately 150 TCR beta chains that were listed as cytomegalovirus-associated. Reported performance of the classifier showed diagnosis of cytomegalovirus status with high specificity and sensitivity.

The data were produced by immunoSEQ multiplex PCR, yet TCRdb's version contains in-frame clones alone and is incomplete. The profile shows 210,000 or so clones, 70% to 90% of them singletons. For this clone: Its target is unknown.

This chain links TRBV5-6 with TRBJ1-1; TRBD1 might be the D (5 bases). The origin of this receptor is a woman aged 18-29 years in good health and CMV-seronegative. The specimen was PBMCs. The CDR3 bases are TGTGCCAGCAGCTTGGGACAGTACACTGAAGCTTTCTTT. As protein: CASSLGQYTEAFF.